Presented here are 21 T cell receptor beta chains from one specimen sequenced in a study of cytomegalovirus exposure and HLA in healthy donors. Assay used: immunoSEQ multiplex PCR; TCRdb lists only in-frame clones, some missing. The data show more than 300,000 clones, with roughly 90% seen just once and 0.83% held by the top ten. The sequenced sample was PBMCs. The source is a woman younger than 30 in good health and CMV-seronegative.

V gene TRBV10-3 combines with J gene TRBJ2-7, with TRBD1 identical over 8 bases. Germline loops: CDR1 ENHRY, CDR2 SYGVKD. CDR3 size: 13 residues. Trimming at V came to 9 bases and at J to 1 base, leaving 5 bases not matched to a gene. CDR3 region: CAIRGQESYEQYF. The CDR3 DNA reads TGTGCCATTCGGGGACAGGAATCCTACGAGCAGTACTTC.

About this clone itself: Given a much more abundant clone one base away, this may be a read error. The rearrangement links TRBV6-4 to TRBJ1-5; D possibly corresponds to TRBD1 (6 bases). Germline V CDR1 and CDR2: MRHNA, SNTAGT. The CDR3 has 13 amino acids. V was shortened by 3 bases and J by 4 bases, with 7 bases between the two germline ends. The CDR3: CASSEQGNQPQHF. DNA of the CDR3: TGTGCCAGCAGTGAACAGGGAAATCAGCCCCAGCATTTT.

This clone was detected once. The chain has TRBV19 and TRBJ1-4; tentatively, D is TRBD1 (5 bases). The germline V gene has CDR1 LNHDA and CDR2 SQIVND (reference sequence). Trimming stripped 10 bases from V and 0 bases from J, with 18 bases between. This CDR3 contains 16 residues. DNA of the CDR3: TGTGCCACCTCTCTAGGCGGGGCTGCAACTAATGAAAAACTGTTTTTT. It is translated as CATSLGGAATNEKLFF.

The rearrangement links TRBV7-8 to TRBJ2-1; TRBD1 is a possible D gene (6 bases). The germline CDR1 and CDR2 sequences are SGHVS and FQNEAQ. V lost 5 bases to trimming and J lost 8 bases, with 13 bases between them. This CDR3 is built from 13 residues. The chain's CDR3 is CASSAQGLHEQFF. The CDR3 DNA sequence: TGTGCCAGCAGCGCTCAGGGGTTGCATGAGCAGTTCTTC.

The CDR3 spells CASSEGRHQPQHF. DNA for the CDR3: TGTGCCAGCAGTGAGGGGAGACATCAGCCCCAGCATTTT. The chain employs TRBV6-4 and TRBJ1-5; D gene uncertain. Germline loops: CDR1 MRHNA, CDR2 SNTAGT. This CDR3 is built from 13 residues. Trimming left V 3 bases short and J 5 bases short, with 8 bases between.

This chain uses TRBV15 with TRBJ2-2; D is undetermined. This CDR3 is built from 13 residues. Germline V gives CDR1 LNHNV, CDR2 YYDKDF (reference sequence). Trimming removed 4 bases at V and 2 bases at J, with 5 bases between. CDR3 residues: CATSKTNTGELFF. The CDR3, as DNA: TGTGCCACCAGCAAGACTAACACCGGGGAGCTGTTTTTT.

The chain couples TRBV2 to TRBJ2-2; D is possibly TRBD1 (5 bases). V lost 7 bases, J lost 1 base, and 10 bases lay in between. Per germline, CDR1 SNHLY and CDR2 FYNNEI. This CDR3 region has 14 residues. CDR3 sequence: CASTWTLNTGELFF. CDR3 in DNA: TGTGCCAGCACTTGGACACTGAACACCGGGGAGCTGTTTTTT.

The chain carries TRBV9 and TRBJ2-2; D call uncertain. This CDR3 comprises 15 residues. The V gene lost 0 bases and the J gene lost 5 bases, with 11 bases spanning the gap. Looked up from germline, CDR1 is SGDLS and CDR2 is YYNGEE. Here the CDR3 reads CASSVGDSFTGELFF. The CDR3 DNA is TGTGCCAGCAGCGTAGGAGATAGTTTTACCGGGGAGCTGTTTTTT.

There are a few counts of this clone. Other DNA sequences in the same sample also yield this CDR3. This chain joins TRBV7-9 and TRBJ1-1; 10 bases are a match to TRBD1. This CDR3 region has 13 residues. The germline V gene has CDR1 SEHNR and CDR2 FQNEAQ (reference sequence). The trim removed 5 bases at V and 6 bases at J, leaving 3 bases unmatched. Here the CDR3 DNA reads TGTGCCAGCAGCCCTGGGACAGGGGCTGAAGCTTTCTTT. Amino acid sequence: CASSPGTGAEAFF.

This clone has only one observation. This chain uses TRBV5-1 with TRBJ2-7; 7 bases line up with TRBD2. CDR1 is SGHRS, CDR2 YFSETQ, per germline. There are 15 residues in the CDR3. V shed 3 bases and J 4 bases; nucleotides not matched to a gene: 10. The CDR3 DNA reads TGCGCCAGCAGCTACTCCCCGGGGGAGGGGTACGAGCAGTACTTC. It translates to CASSYSPGEGYEQYF.

The chain links TRBV4-1 to TRBJ2-1; TRBD1 matches 8 bases. This CDR3 is 15 amino acids long. J was trimmed by 12 bases and V by 3 bases; bases with no gene match: 13. Germline V gene data show CDR1 as MGHRA and CDR2 as YSYEKL. CDR3 in DNA: TGCGCCAGCAGCCAGGGAACAGGGGGAAGGACAGGGCAGTTCTTC. Translated, it gives CASSQGTGGRTGQFF.

This chain connects TRBV5-1 to TRBJ2-1, with D tentatively TRBD1 (6 bases). Per germline, CDR1 SGHRS and CDR2 YFSETQ. Trimming left V 4 bases short and J 0 bases short, with 17 bases between. There are 17 residues in the CDR3. The CDR3 spells CASSLGPQGISYNEQFF. CDR3 in DNA: TGCGCCAGCAGCCTGGGCCCCCAGGGGATCTCCTACAATGAGCAGTTCTTC. Together with reference TRBV5-1 and TRBJ2-1, the CDR3 gives the full variable domain: KAGVTQTPRYLIKTRGQQVTLSCSPISGHRSVSWYQQTPGQGLQFLFEYFSETQRNKGNFPGRFSGRQFSNSRSEMNVSTLELGDSALYLCASSLGPQGISYNEQFFGPGTRLTVL.

The J gene is TRBJ1-5, the V gene TRBV6-5; D might be TRBD1 (5 bases). Germline V gene data show CDR1 as MNHEY and CDR2 as SVGAGI. The CDR3 has 14 residues. V lost 5 bases and J 8 bases, leaving 16 bases between the germline ends. The CDR3 loop reads CASSQGVGFEPQHF. The CDR3 DNA is TGTGCCAGCAGTCAAGGGGTGGGGTTTGAGCCCCAGCATTTT.

The V and J genes are TRBV7-9 and TRBJ1-1; possible D gene TRBD1, 5 bases. This CDR3 region has 14 residues. CDR1 and CDR2 (germline): SEHNR, FQNEAQ (reference sequence). V lost 2 bases to trimming and J lost 3 bases, with 10 bases between them. The CDR3 nucleotides read TGTGCCAGCAGCTTACAGGGCGAAGACACTGAAGCTTTCTTT. Its protein is CASSLQGEDTEAFF.

This CDR3 reads CAIRSTEGDTGELFF. CDR3 DNA sequence: TGTGCCATCAGAAGTACGGAGGGAGACACCGGGGAGCTGTTTTTT. V is TRBV10-3 and J is TRBJ2-2, with a tentative D call TRBD2 (6 bases). This CDR3 region has 15 residues. The V gene's germline CDR1 is ENHRY and CDR2 SYGVKD. With 6 bases removed from V and 3 bases from J, the gap between germline ends came to 14 bases.

V gene TRBV5-1 combines with J gene TRBJ2-3, with a weak D call TRBD2 (5 bases). V was pared by 6 bases and J by 1 base, with 21 bases between. This CDR3 is 17 amino acids long. Looked up from germline, CDR1 is SGHRS and CDR2 is YFSETQ. The DNA of the CDR3 is TGCGCCAGCACTTCCCTGCTAGCCGGGTTCGGCACAGATACGCAGTATTTT. Translating it yields CASTSLLAGFGTDTQYF.

The chain joins TRBV7-9 to TRBJ2-7; 9 nucleotides line up with TRBD1. Germline assignment: CDR1 SEHNR and CDR2 FQNEAQ (reference sequence). This CDR3 is built from 15 residues. The J segment lost 2 bases and the V segment lost 2 bases, leaving 4 bases of the junction unmatched. CDR3 DNA: TGTGCCAGCAGCTTAAAGGGACAGGGTGCCTACGAGCAGTACTTC. Encoded protein: CASSLKGQGAYEQYF.

V gene TRBV10-3 combines with J gene TRBJ1-1; 9 bases are shared with TRBD1. The junction had 9 bases not matched to a gene; V was cut back by 6 bases and J by 10 bases. The CDR3 is made up of 13 amino acids. Germline CDR1 ENHRY, CDR2 SYGVKD. The CDR3 sequence is CAIREGTGPRAFF. The DNA of the CDR3 is TGTGCCATCAGGGAAGGGACAGGGCCGCGAGCTTTCTTT.

This chain uses TRBV19 with TRBJ2-6; TRBD1 matches 10 bases. V gave up 6 bases and J gave up 1 base; unmatched junction bases: 12. This CDR3 spans 19 amino acids. In germline, CDR1 is LNHDA, CDR2 SQIVND (reference sequence). CDR3 amino acids: CASSRATGGPESGANVLTF. As DNA, the CDR3 is TGTGCCAGTAGCCGTGCGACAGGGGGCCCCGAGTCTGGGGCCAACGTCCTGACTTTC. Full variable domain (missing parts from reference TRBV19 and TRBJ2-6): DGGITQSPKYLFRKEGQNVTLSCEQNLNHDAMYWYRQDPGQGLRLIYYSQIVNDFQKGDIAEGYSVSREKKESFPLTVTSAQKNPTAFYLCASSRATGGPESGANVLTFGAGSRLTVL.

The CDR3 loop is CSVVGTDRNQPQHF. As DNA, the CDR3 is TGCAGCGTTGTTGGGACAGACCGCAATCAGCCCCAGCATTTT. The chain combines TRBV29-1 with TRBJ1-5; 7 bases fit TRBD1. CDR1 and CDR2 (germline): SQVTM, ANQGSEA. Trimming cost V 4 bases and J 2 bases; bases outside gene matches: 5. This CDR3 is built from 14 residues.

This chain uses TRBV29-1 with TRBJ2-1; 10 bases agree with TRBD2. The CDR3 length is 14 residues. Germline V gene sequence: CDR1 SQVTM, CDR2 ANQGSEA. Losses at the gene ends were 7 bases for V and 3 bases for J; bases not matched to a gene: 6. The CDR3 region has the DNA TGCAGCGCCCCGACTAGCGGGCTCTACAATGAGCAGTTCTTC. Translating gives CSAPTSGLYNEQFF.